What follows are 22 T cell receptor beta chains derived from one specimen sequenced in a study of blood T cell repertoires in COVID-19. The method was immunoSEQ multiplex PCR; TCRdb's version includes in-frame clones alone and lacks a portion of them. This sample has around 260,000 clones, with roughly 89% found just once. The sequencing input was peripheral blood. The receptors derive from a woman aged 40 to 49 who had recovered from COVID-19.

This chain joins TRBV6-5 and TRBJ1-1; D gene ambiguous. The CDR3 consists of 13 residues. CDR1 is MNHEY and CDR2 is SVGAGI in the germline V gene. With 8 bases removed from V and 5 bases from J, the gap between germline ends came to 15 bases. The CDR3 reads CASWTREGTEAFF. CDR3 nucleotides: TGTGCCAGCTGGACCCGGGAGGGAACTGAAGCTTTCTTT.

This rearrangement joins TRBV5-1 to TRBJ1-1; D might be TRBD1 (6 bases). The V end was cut by 4 bases, the J end by 3 bases, with 13 bases between. This CDR3 spans 14 amino acids. CDR1 is SGHRS and CDR2 is YFSETQ in the germline V gene. CDR3 DNA: TGCGCCAGCAGCCCCTACAGGGTCGACACTGAAGCTTTCTTT. Amino acids: CASSPYRVDTEAFF. Using reference TRBV5-1 and TRBJ1-1 for the parts outside the CDR3, the full variable domain is KAGVTQTPRYLIKTRGQQVTLSCSPISGHRSVSWYQQTPGQGLQFLFEYFSETQRNKGNFPGRFSGRQFSNSRSEMNVSTLELGDSALYLCASSPYRVDTEAFFGQGTRLTVV.

This chain uses TRBV6-5 with TRBJ1-2; D unresolved. Trimming took 5 bases from V and 4 from J, leaving 11 bases between them. Germline assignment: CDR1 MNHEY and CDR2 SVGAGI. This CDR3 contains 13 residues. CDR3 loop: CASSPRRPYGYTF. The CDR3 DNA follows: TGTGCCAGCAGTCCCAGGCGACCCTATGGCTACACCTTC.

This clone was seen just once. The V call is TRBV7-3, the J call TRBJ2-1; TRBD2 matches 7 bases. CDR1 and CDR2 (germline): SGHTA, FQGTGA. Germline trimming cut 3 bases from V and 8 bases from J; bases unmatched to any gene: 7. The CDR3 has 14 amino acids. CDR3 residues: CASSLAPGGDEQFF. CDR3 nucleotides: TGTGCCAGCAGCTTGGCCCCGGGGGGTGATGAGCAGTTCTTC.

The chain couples TRBV2 to TRBJ2-1; tentative D call: TRBD2 (5 bases). Per the germline V gene, CDR1 is SNHLY and CDR2 is FYNNEI. CDR3 length: 15 residues. The V end lost 3 bases, the J end lost 4 bases, and 13 bases lay between the germline ends. CDR3 coding DNA: TGTGCCAGCAGTGAGCCTCGTACTAGTTACAATGAGCAGTTCTTC. Encoded protein: CASSEPRTSYNEQFF.

The genes are TRBV28 and TRBJ2-7; the match to TRBD2 covers 13 bases. Germline assignment: CDR1 MDHEN and CDR2 SYDVKM. The CDR3 spans 14 residues. After removal of 4 bases from V and 9 bases from J, the junction contained 6 bases not matched to a gene. CDR3 region: CASSSLAGGPPQYF. The DNA of the CDR3 is TGTGCCAGCAGTTCACTAGCGGGAGGGCCACCGCAGTACTTC.

The chain employs TRBV12-3 or TRBV12-4 and TRBJ2-3; TRBD2 aligns across 10 bases. J was trimmed by 8 bases and V by 10 bases; bases with no gene match: 9. This CDR3 region has 13 residues. This chain's CDR3 is CATQREGPVTQYF. CDR3 bases: TGTGCCACCCAGCGGGAGGGCCCGGTTACGCAGTATTTT.

This chain links TRBV28 with TRBJ2-6, with D tentatively TRBD2 (5 bases). Trimming removed 5 bases at V and 0 bases at J, with 11 bases between. The germline V gene encodes CDR1 MDHEN and CDR2 SYDVKM. This CDR3 comprises 16 residues. CDR3 DNA: TGTGCCAGCAGTAGCGGAGGAGACTCTGGGGCCAACGTCCTGACTTTC. Translated, it gives CASSSGGDSGANVLTF.

The chain recombines TRBV27 with TRBJ2-7; 7 positions agree with TRBD2. This CDR3 has 14 residues. V lost 6 bases to trimming and J lost 1 base; unmatched junction nucleotides: 6. Germline CDR1 and CDR2: MNHEY and SMNVEV (reference sequence). The CDR3 DNA follows: TGTGCCAGCAGCTGGGGGGGGGAATCCTACGAGCAGTACTTC. Amino acid sequence: CASSWGGESYEQYF.

The rearrangement uses TRBV9 and TRBJ2-1; 8 bases map to TRBD2. Germline V gene lookup returns CDR1 SGDLS and CDR2 YYNGEE. The CDR3 extends over 16 amino acids. V dropped 0 bases and J dropped 2; count of bases not matched to a gene: 4. CDR3 residues: CASSVVPAGAYNEQFF. The CDR3 DNA is TGTGCCAGCAGCGTAGTCCCAGCGGGAGCCTACAATGAGCAGTTCTTC.

The rearrangement joins TRBV5-6 to TRBJ2-5, with 10 bases fitting TRBD2. Germline CDR1 reads SGHDT; CDR2 reads YYEEEE. V trimming: 2 bases; J trimming: 4 bases; junction bases outside the gene matches: 8. This CDR3 has 16 amino acids. The CDR3 sequence: CASSFYGLAELETQYF. CDR3 nucleotide sequence: TGTGCCAGCAGCTTTTACGGACTAGCGGAGCTAGAGACCCAGTACTTC.

The V call is TRBV5-4, the J call TRBJ2-7, with 7 bases fitting TRBD1. The V gene end was trimmed by 2 bases and the J gene end by 3 bases; junction bases not matched to a gene: 2. From germline, CDR1 is SGHNT and CDR2 YYREEE (reference sequence). The CDR3 is 13 amino acids. As DNA, the CDR3 is TGTGCCAGCAGCTTACAGGGGAGCTACGAGCAGTACTTC. Translating it yields CASSLQGSYEQYF.

The chain combines TRBV6-5 with TRBJ2-5, with 8 bases matching TRBD2. Germline-derived CDR1 and CDR2 are MNHEY and SVGAGI. The CDR3 extends over 13 amino acids. The trim removed 8 bases at V and 2 bases at J, leaving 4 bases unmatched. Here the CDR3 reads CASGAGGQETQYF. The CDR3 nucleotides read TGTGCCAGCGGGGCGGGAGGACAAGAGACCCAGTACTTC.

This chain uses TRBV5-5 with TRBJ1-2, with D unresolved. The CDR3 consists of 13 residues. V lost 0 bases, J lost 3 bases, and 6 bases lay in between. Per germline, CDR1 SGHKS and CDR2 YYEKEE (reference sequence). In DNA, the CDR3 is TGTGCCAGCAGCTTGGTCACAGACTATGGCTACACCTTC. Protein sequence: CASSLVTDYGYTF.

The CDR3 bases are TGTGCCAGCAGTTACTCGGACGGGAGTGAGCAGTTCTTC. It translates to CASSYSDGSEQFF. The V call is TRBV6-5, the J call TRBJ2-1; tentatively, D is TRBD2 (6 bases). From germline, CDR1 is MNHEY and CDR2 SVGAGI. Trimming took 0 bases from V and 9 from J, leaving 9 bases between them. The CDR3 length is 13 residues.

The CDR3 DNA follows: TGTGCCAGCAGCTTTGGCGGATCGAACACCGGGGAGCTGTTTTTT. Encoded protein: CASSFGGSNTGELFF. The chain couples TRBV5-4 to TRBJ2-2; D remains unclear. There are 15 residues in the CDR3. The V gene lost 2 bases and the J gene lost 0 bases, with 8 bases spanning the gap. Germline V gene lookup returns CDR1 SGHNT and CDR2 YYREEE (reference sequence).

The chain has TRBV3-1 (or the pseudogene TRBV3-2) and TRBJ1-1; D not resolved. With 0 bases removed from V and 7 bases from J, the gap between germline ends came to 21 bases. CDR1 is LGHDT and CDR2 is YNNKEL in the germline V gene (reference sequence). The length of the CDR3 is 17 residues. The DNA of the CDR3 is TGTGCCAGCAGCCAAGATCCAGGCGGGGTAAGTGTCAGTGAAGCTTTCTTT. As protein: CASSQDPGGVSVSEAFF.

The genes are TRBV20-1 and TRBJ1-2; 9 bases are shared with TRBD1. V lost 3 bases to trimming and J lost 4 bases; unmatched junction nucleotides: 3. CDR1 DFQATT and CDR2 SNEGSKA come from the germline V gene (reference sequence). This CDR3 contains 13 residues. The CDR3 DNA is TGCAGTGCTAGTGGGACAGGGCTCTATGGCTACACCTTC. Translation gives CSASGTGLYGYTF.

The V and J genes are TRBV24-1 and TRBJ2-7; D uncertain. CDR3 size: 12 residues. The V gene's germline CDR1 is KGHDR and CDR2 SFDVKD. The germline V and J ends were trimmed by 7 bases and 4 bases, with 10 bases remaining between them. DNA of the CDR3: TGTGCCACCAGCGACGTCGGGTACGAGCAGTACTTC. It specifies CATSDVGYEQYF.

As regards this clone: At one of its ends the junction is not consistent with the germline gene, which may arise from a read error. The rearrangement joins TRBV6-1 to TRBJ2-1; 11 bases match TRBD2. From germline, CDR1 is MNHNS and CDR2 SASEGT. The CDR3 covers 16 residues. Written as DNA, the CDR3 is TGTGCCAGCAGTAAAGCCGGGACTAGCGGTTACAATGAGCAGTTCTTC. It yields the protein CASSKAGTSGYNEQFF.

The V call is TRBV5-4, the J call TRBJ2-1, with 12 bases fitting TRBD2. The junction had 7 bases not matched to a gene; V was cut back by 6 bases and J by 0 bases. This CDR3 contains 17 residues. Per the germline V gene, CDR1 is SGHNT and CDR2 is YYREEE (reference sequence). The chain's CDR3 is CASTRTSGTNSYNEQFF. The CDR3 DNA sequence: TGTGCCAGCACCCGGACTAGCGGGACCAACTCCTACAATGAGCAGTTCTTC.

This chain joins TRBV6-6 and TRBJ2-5; D is perhaps TRBD1 (6 bases). Germline CDR1 is MNHNY and CDR2 is SVGAGI (reference sequence). The V end was cut by 6 bases, the J end by 0 bases, with 11 bases between. There are 14 residues in the CDR3. The CDR3 DNA follows: TGTGCCAGCAGGGCAGGACAGAACCAAGAGACCCAGTACTTC. It is translated as CASRAGQNQETQYF.